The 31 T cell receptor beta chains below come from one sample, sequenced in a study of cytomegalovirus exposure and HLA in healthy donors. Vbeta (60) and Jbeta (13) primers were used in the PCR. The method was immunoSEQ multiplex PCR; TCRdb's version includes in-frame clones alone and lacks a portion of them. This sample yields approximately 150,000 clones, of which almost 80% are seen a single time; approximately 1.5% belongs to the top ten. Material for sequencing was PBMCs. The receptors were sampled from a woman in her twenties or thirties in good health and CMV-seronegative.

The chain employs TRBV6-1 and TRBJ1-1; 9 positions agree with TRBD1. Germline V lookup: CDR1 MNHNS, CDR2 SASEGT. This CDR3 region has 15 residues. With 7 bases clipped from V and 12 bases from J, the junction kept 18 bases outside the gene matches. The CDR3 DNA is TGTGCCAGCACCGAAGGGGGCCCGGGACAGGGATTTCCTTTCTTT. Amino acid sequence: CASTEGGPGQGFPFF.

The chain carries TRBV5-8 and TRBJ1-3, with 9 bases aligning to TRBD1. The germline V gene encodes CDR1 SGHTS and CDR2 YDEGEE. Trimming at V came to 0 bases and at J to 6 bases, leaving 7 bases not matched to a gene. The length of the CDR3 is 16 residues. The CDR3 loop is CASSLGLGTGSNTIYF. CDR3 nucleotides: TGTGCCAGCAGCTTGGGGCTGGGGACAGGGTCAAACACCATATATTTT.

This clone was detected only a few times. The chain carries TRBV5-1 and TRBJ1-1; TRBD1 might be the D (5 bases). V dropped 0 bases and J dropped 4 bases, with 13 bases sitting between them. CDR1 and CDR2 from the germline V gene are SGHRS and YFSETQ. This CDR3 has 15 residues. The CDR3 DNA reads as TGCGCCAGCAGCTTGGGGGCCAGGGAGGGCACTGAAGCTTTCTTT. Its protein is CASSLGAREGTEAFF.

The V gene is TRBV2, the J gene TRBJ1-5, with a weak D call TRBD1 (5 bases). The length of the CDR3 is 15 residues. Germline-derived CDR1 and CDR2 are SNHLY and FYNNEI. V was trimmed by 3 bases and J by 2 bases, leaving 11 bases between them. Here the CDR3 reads CASSEGRAGNQPQHF. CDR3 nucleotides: TGTGCCAGCAGTGAGGGCAGGGCGGGCAATCAGCCCCAGCATTTT.

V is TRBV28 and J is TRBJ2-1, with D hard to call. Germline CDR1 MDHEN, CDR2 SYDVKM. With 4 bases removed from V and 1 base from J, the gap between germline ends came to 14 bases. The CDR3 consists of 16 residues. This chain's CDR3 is CASSSLTPLSYNEQFF. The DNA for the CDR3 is TGTGCCAGCAGTTCTCTCACTCCCTTATCCTACAATGAGCAGTTCTTC. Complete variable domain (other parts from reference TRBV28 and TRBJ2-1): DVKVTQSSRYLVKRTGEKVFLECVQDMDHENMFWYRQDPGLGLRLIYFSYDVKMKEKGDIPEGYSVSREKKERFSLILESASTNQTSMYLCASSSLTPLSYNEQFFGPGTRLTVL.

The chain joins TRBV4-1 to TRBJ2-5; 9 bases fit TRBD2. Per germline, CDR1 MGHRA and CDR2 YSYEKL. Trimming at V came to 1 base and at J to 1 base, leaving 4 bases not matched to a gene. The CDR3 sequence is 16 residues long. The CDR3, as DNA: TGCGCCAGCAGCCAAGGGTTAGCGGGGGCCCAAGAGACCCAGTACTTC. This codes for CASSQGLAGAQETQYF.

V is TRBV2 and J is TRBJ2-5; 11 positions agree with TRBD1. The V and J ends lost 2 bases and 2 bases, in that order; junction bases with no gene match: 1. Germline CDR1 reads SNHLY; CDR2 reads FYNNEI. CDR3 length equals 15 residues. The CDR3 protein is CASSERDRGQETQYF. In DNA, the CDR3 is TGTGCCAGCAGTGAAAGGGACAGGGGGCAAGAGACCCAGTACTTC.

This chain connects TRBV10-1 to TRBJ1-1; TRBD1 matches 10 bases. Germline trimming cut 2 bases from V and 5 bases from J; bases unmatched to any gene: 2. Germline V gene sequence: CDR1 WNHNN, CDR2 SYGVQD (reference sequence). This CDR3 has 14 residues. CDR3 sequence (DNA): TGCGCCAGCAGTGAGGACAGGGGGCGTACTGAAGCTTTCTTT. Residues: CASSEDRGRTEAFF.

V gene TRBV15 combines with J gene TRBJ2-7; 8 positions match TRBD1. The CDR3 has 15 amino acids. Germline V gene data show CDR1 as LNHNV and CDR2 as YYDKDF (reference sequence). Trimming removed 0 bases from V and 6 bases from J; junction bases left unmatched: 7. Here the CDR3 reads CATSRETGGSREQYF. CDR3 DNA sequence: TGTGCCACCAGCAGAGAAACAGGGGGAAGCCGCGAGCAGTACTTC.

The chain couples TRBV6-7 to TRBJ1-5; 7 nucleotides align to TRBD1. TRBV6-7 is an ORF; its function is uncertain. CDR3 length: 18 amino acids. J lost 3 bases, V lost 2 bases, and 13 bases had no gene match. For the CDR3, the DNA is TGTGCCAGCAGTTACCACCTTCCCCGGGGACAGCCCAATCAGCCCCAGCATTTT. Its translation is CASSYHLPRGQPNQPQHF.

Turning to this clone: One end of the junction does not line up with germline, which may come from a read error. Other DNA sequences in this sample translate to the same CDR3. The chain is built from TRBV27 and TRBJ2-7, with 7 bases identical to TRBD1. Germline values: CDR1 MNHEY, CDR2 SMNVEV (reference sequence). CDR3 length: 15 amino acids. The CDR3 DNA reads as TGCGCCAGCAGTTCCTGGGGACAGCGAGGGAACGAGCAGTACTTC. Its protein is CASSSWGQRGNEQYF.

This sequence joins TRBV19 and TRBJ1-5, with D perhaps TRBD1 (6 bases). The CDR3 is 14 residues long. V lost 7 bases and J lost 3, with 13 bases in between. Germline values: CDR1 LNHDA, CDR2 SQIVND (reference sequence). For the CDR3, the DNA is TGTGCCAGTAAACAGGGTACTCTCAATCAGCCCCAGCATTTT. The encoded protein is CASKQGTLNQPQHF.

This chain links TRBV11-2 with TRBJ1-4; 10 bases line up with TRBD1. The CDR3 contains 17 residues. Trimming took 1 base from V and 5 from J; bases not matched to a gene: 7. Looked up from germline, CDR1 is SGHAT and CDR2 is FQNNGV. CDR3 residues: CASSLAGTGAPNEKLFF. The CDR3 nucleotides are TGTGCCAGCAGCTTAGCTGGGACAGGGGCGCCGAATGAAAAACTGTTTTTT. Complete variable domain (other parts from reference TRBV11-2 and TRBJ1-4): EAGVAQSPRYKIIEKRQSVAFWCNPISGHATLYWYQQILGQGPKLLIQFQNNGVVDDSQLPKDRFSAERLKGVDSTLKIQPAKLEDSAVYLCASSLAGTGAPNEKLFFGSGTQLSVL.

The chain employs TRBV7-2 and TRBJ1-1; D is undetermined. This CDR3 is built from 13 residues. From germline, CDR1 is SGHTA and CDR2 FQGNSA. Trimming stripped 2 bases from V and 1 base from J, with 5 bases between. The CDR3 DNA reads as TGTGCCAGCAGCTTAAACGGGAACACTGAAGCTTTCTTT. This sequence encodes CASSLNGNTEAFF.

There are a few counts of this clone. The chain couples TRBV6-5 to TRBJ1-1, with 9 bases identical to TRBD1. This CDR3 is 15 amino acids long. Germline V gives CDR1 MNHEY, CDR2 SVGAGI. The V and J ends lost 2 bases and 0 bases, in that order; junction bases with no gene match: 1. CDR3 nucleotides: TGTGCCAGCAGTTACGGGACAGGGATGAACACTGAAGCTTTCTTT. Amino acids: CASSYGTGMNTEAFF.

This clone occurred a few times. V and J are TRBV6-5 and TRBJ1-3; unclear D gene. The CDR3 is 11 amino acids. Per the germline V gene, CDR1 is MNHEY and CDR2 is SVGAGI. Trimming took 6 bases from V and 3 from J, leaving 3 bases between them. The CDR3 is CASSLGNTIYF. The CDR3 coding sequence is TGTGCCAGCAGCCTTGGAAACACCATATATTTT.

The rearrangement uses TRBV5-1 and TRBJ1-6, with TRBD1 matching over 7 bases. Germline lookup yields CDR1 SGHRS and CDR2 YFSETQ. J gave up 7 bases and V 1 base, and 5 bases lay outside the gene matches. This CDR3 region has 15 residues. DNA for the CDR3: TGCGCCAGCAGCTTGATGGGACAGCAAAATTCACCCCTCCACTTT. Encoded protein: CASSLMGQQNSPLHF.

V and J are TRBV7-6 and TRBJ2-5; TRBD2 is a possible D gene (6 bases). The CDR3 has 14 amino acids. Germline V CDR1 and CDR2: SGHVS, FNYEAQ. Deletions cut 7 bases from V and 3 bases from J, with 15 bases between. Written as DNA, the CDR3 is TGTGCCAGCACCAATCCGGGGGTCGAAGAGACCCAGTACTTC. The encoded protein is CASTNPGVEETQYF.

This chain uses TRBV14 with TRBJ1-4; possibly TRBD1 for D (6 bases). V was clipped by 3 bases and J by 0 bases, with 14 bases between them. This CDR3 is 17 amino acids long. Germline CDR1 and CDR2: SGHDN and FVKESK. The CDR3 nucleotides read TGTGCCAGCAGCCATCACCGGACAGTCTCAACTAATGAAAAACTGTTTTTT. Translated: CASSHHRTVSTNEKLFF.

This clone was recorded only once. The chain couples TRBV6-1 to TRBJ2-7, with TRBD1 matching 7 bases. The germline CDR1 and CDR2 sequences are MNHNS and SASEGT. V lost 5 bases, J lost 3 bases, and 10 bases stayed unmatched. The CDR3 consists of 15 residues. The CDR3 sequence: CASSTPGTAVYEQYF. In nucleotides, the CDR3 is TGTGCCAGCAGTACCCCCGGGACAGCCGTCTACGAGCAGTACTTC.

CDR3 residues: CASSWDSAIYNEQFF. Written as DNA, the CDR3 is TGCGCCAGCAGCTGGGACAGCGCAATATACAATGAGCAGTTCTTC. The V and J genes are TRBV5-1 and TRBJ2-1; 7 nucleotides line up with TRBD1. The CDR3 loop spans 15 amino acids. CDR1 and CDR2 (germline): SGHRS, YFSETQ. V lost 3 bases, J lost 4 bases, and 7 bases stayed unmatched.

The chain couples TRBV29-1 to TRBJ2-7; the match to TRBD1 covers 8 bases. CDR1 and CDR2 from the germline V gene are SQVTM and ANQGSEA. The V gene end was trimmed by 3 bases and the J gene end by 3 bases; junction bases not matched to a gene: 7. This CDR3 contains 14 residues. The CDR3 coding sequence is TGCAGCGTTGACCTGGGGACAGGCGGCTACGAGCAGTACTTC. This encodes CSVDLGTGGYEQYF.

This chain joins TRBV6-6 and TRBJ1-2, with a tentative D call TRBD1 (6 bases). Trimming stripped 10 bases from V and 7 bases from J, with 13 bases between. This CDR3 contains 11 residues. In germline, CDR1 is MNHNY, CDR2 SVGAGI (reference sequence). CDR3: CATTTGIGYTF. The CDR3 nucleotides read TGTGCCACCACGACAGGAATTGGCTACACCTTC.

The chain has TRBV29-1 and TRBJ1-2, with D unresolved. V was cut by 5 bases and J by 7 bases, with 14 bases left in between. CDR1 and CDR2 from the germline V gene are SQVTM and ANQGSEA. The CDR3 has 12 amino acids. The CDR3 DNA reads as TGCAGCGTTCGGCAGGCAAAGAGTGGCTACACCTTC. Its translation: CSVRQAKSGYTF.

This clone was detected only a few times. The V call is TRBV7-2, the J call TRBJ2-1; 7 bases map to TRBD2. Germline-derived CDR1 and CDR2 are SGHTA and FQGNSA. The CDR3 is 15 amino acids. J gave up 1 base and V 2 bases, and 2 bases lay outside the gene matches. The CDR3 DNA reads TGTGCCAGCAGCTTAACGCGGGGGTCCTACAATGAGCAGTTCTTC. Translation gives CASSLTRGSYNEQFF. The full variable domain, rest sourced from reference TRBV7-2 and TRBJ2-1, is GAGVSQSPSNKVTEKGKDVELRCDPISGHTALYWYRQSLGQGLEFLIYFQGNSAPDKSGLPSDRFSAERTGGSVSTLTIQRTQQEDSAVYLCASSLTRGSYNEQFFGPGTRLTVL.

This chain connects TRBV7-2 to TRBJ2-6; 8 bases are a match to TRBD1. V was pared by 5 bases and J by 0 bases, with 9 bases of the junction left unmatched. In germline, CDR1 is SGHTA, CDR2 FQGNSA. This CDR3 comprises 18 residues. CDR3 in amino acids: CASSSRGRKYSGANVLTF. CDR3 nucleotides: TGTGCCAGCAGCAGCAGGGGGCGAAAGTACTCTGGGGCCAACGTCCTGACTTTC. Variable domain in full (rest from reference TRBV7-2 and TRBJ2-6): GAGVSQSPSNKVTEKGKDVELRCDPISGHTALYWYRQSLGQGLEFLIYFQGNSAPDKSGLPSDRFSAERTGGSVSTLTIQRTQQEDSAVYLCASSSRGRKYSGANVLTFGAGSRLTVL.

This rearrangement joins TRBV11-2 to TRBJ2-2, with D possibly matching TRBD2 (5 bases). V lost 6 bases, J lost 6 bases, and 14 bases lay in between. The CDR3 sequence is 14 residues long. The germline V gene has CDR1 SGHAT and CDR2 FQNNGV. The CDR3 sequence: CASRPQQAAGELFF. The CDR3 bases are TGTGCCAGCAGACCCCAGCAAGCGGCCGGGGAGCTGTTTTTT.

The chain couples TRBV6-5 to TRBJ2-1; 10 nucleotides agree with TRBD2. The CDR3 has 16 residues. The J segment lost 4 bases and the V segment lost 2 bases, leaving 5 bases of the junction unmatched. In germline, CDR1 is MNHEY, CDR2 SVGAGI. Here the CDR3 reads CASSYVGTSVYNEQFF. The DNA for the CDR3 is TGTGCCAGCAGTTACGTCGGGACTAGCGTTTACAATGAGCAGTTCTTC.

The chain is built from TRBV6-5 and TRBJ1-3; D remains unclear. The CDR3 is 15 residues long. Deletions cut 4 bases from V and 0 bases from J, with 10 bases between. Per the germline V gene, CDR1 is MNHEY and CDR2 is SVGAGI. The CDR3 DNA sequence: TGTGCCAGCAGTTTATCCCCGGGCTCTGGAAACACCATATATTTT. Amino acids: CASSLSPGSGNTIYF.

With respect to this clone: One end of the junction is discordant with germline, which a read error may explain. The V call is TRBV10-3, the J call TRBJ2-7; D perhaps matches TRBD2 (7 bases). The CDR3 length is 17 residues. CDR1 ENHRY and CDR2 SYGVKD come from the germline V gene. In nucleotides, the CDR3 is TGTGCCATCAGTGAGTCGAACCGGGGGGCCCTATCCTACGAGCAGTACTTT. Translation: CAISESNRGALSYEQYF.

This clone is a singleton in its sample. The CDR3 nucleotides read TGTGCCAGTAGTCACGGCGTTTTCAGGGTGGGCAATCAGCCCCAGCATTTT. Its translation: CASSHGVFRVGNQPQHF. The rearrangement links TRBV19 to TRBJ1-5; possible D gene TRBD1, 5 bases. This CDR3 contains 17 residues. Germline V gives CDR1 LNHDA, CDR2 SQIVND (reference sequence). V lost 5 bases and J lost 2, with 19 bases in between.